What follows are 18 T cell receptor beta chains derived from one specimen sequenced in a study of T cell repertoires in cytomegalovirus infection. One entry per CDR3 protein results from TCRdb running MiXCR on the reads. The table shows 900,000 to 950,000 distinct CDR3 sequences, with less than 35% occurring only once. No antigen is known for these receptors. The sequences come from cultured CD8+ T cells from PBMCs, collected from culture after CMV antigen stimulation. The receptors derive from a human donor in good health (CMV status not recorded). Some clones in this sample may be carry-over from other donors' samples.

The chain carries TRBV7-8 and TRBJ1-2, with 7 bases that match TRBD1. V was clipped by 2 bases and J by 0 bases; unmatched bases: 9. The CDR3 runs 17 residues. From germline, CDR1 is SGHVS and CDR2 FQNEAQ. CDR3 DNA sequence: TGTGCCAGCAGCTTACTCACCGGGACAGCTTCTAACTATGGCTACACCTTC. It translates to CASSLLTGTASNYGYTF.

The V call is TRBV2, the J call TRBJ2-7; D remains ambiguous. V lost 0 bases and J 3 bases, leaving 6 bases between the germline ends. The CDR3 sequence is 13 residues long. The V gene's germline CDR1 is SNHLY and CDR2 FYNNEI. In nucleotides, the CDR3 is TGTGCCAGCAGTGAAGCGCATGGCTACGAGCAGTACTTC. Translated, it gives CASSEAHGYEQYF.

The CDR3 DNA sequence: TGTGCCAGCAGCTACCGACAGGGTCGGACCGGGGAGCTGTTTTTT. Its translation is CASSYRQGRTGELFF. The chain combines TRBV7-9 with TRBJ2-2; TRBD1 matches at 7 bases. J lost 5 bases, V lost 4 bases, and 7 bases had no gene match. Per germline, CDR1 SEHNR and CDR2 FQNEAQ (reference sequence). This CDR3 comprises 15 residues. Using reference TRBV7-9 and TRBJ2-2 for the parts outside the CDR3, the full variable domain is DTGVSQNPRHKITKRGQNVTFRCDPISEHNRLYWYRQTLGQGPEFLTYFQNEAQLEKSRLLSDRFSAERPKGSFSTLEIQRTEQGDSAMYLCASSYRQGRTGELFFGEGSRLTVL.

This clonotype is a singleton in its sample. With a much larger clone just one base away, this may be a read error. The J gene is TRBJ1-2, the V gene TRBV5-5, with a weak D call TRBD1 (5 bases). Germline CDR1 SGHKS, CDR2 YYEKEE (reference sequence). There are 13 residues in the CDR3. The CDR3, as DNA: TGTGTCAGCAGCTTGCCCGGGGGGGATGGCTACACCTTC. Translation gives CVSSLPGGDGYTF.

The V and J genes are TRBV12-3 or TRBV12-4 and TRBJ1-5; 7 positions match TRBD1. This CDR3 is 17 amino acids long. With 6 bases clipped from V and 3 bases from J, the junction kept 14 bases outside the gene matches. CDR3 protein: CASSPKQTGKHNQPQHF. The CDR3 coding sequence is TGTGCCAGCAGCCCCAAGCAGACAGGGAAACACAATCAGCCCCAGCATTTT.

The chain is built from TRBV12-3 or TRBV12-4 and TRBJ2-5, with 7 positions matching TRBD1. This CDR3 is 16 amino acids long. Losses at the gene ends were 5 bases for V and 2 bases for J; bases not matched to a gene: 11. CDR3 sequence (DNA): TGTGCCAGCAGTCCACTTCCGGGACAGACACAAGAGACCCAGTACTTC. Translating it yields CASSPLPGQTQETQYF.

J is TRBJ1-1 and V is TRBV7-9; perhaps TRBD1 as D (5 bases). V lost 7 bases and J 7 bases, leaving 16 bases between the germline ends. Per the germline V gene, CDR1 is SEHNR and CDR2 is FQNEAQ (reference sequence). There are 13 residues in the CDR3. The chain's CDR3 is CASTWGAVGEAFF. The CDR3 nucleotides are TGTGCCAGCACTTGGGGCGCGGTTGGTGAAGCTTTCTTT.

This clonotype was counted once. CDR3 bases: TGTGCCAGCAGCGGTCCGGGACGGATGGGTGAAGCTTTCTTT. Residues: CASSGPGRMGEAFF. V and J are TRBV7-9 and TRBJ1-1; D perhaps matches TRBD1 (5 bases). Trimming removed 5 bases at V and 7 bases at J, with 17 bases between. The CDR3 is 14 amino acids. CDR1 is SEHNR, CDR2 FQNEAQ, per germline (reference sequence).

This clonotype has more than one count but fewer than ten. The rearrangement uses TRBV27 and TRBJ1-5, with D possibly being TRBD1 (5 bases). The CDR3 contains 13 residues. Deletions cut 2 bases from V and 9 bases from J, with 11 bases between. Germline CDR1 MNHEY, CDR2 SMNVEV (reference sequence). The CDR3 nucleotides read TGTGCCAGCAGTTTAAGAGGGGAGCGGCCCCAGCATTTT. It yields the protein CASSLRGERPQHF.

This clonotype was seen more than once but under ten times. The chain carries TRBV7-2 and TRBJ2-3; 13 nucleotides match TRBD2. The trim removed 5 bases at V and 6 bases at J, leaving 17 bases unmatched. The CDR3 has 19 residues. CDR1 and CDR2 (germline): SGHTA, FQGNSA. The CDR3 bases are TGTGCCAGCAGCCCCCGGGGGGGGGGACTAGCGGGGCCCGGTGATACGCAGTATTTT. It yields the protein CASSPRGGGLAGPGDTQYF.

The chain has TRBV7-2 and TRBJ2-5, with D maybe TRBD2 (6 bases). This CDR3 contains 17 residues. Germline V CDR1 and CDR2: SGHTA, FQGNSA. V gave up 6 bases and J gave up 3 bases, with 23 bases separating them. The CDR3 loop reads CASRLIVSGRGKETQYF. The CDR3 DNA reads as TGTGCCAGCAGACTAATCGTGTCCGGACGGGGGAAAGAGACCCAGTACTTC.

V gene TRBV11-2 combines with J gene TRBJ2-5; 7 nucleotides align to TRBD2. Per the germline V gene, CDR1 is SGHAT and CDR2 is FQNNGV. CDR3 length: 15 residues. Trimming cost V 1 base and J 5 bases; bases outside gene matches: 7. In DNA, the CDR3 is TGTGCCAGCAGCTTAGGGGGGGGGAGGATTGAGACCCAGTACTTC. As protein: CASSLGGGRIETQYF.

With regard to this clonotype: Its ends do not fully match the called genes, so a read error is possible. The chain recombines TRBV5-5 with TRBJ1-5; 9 nucleotides agree with TRBD1. Germline values: CDR1 SGHKS, CDR2 YYEKEE (reference sequence). CDR3 size: 15 residues. CDR3 nucleotides: TGTGCCAGCAGCTTGGACAGGGGGCATGGTCAGCTCCAGCATTTT. It translates to CASSLDRGHGQLQHF.

This clonotype was seen a handful of times. The rearrangement joins TRBV13 to TRBJ1-6; 9 bases line up with TRBD1. V was pared by 7 bases and J by 7 bases, with 11 bases of the junction left unmatched. CDR3 length: 16 amino acids. From germline, CDR1 is PRHDT and CDR2 FYEKMQ (reference sequence). The CDR3 nucleotides read TGTGCCAGCACCGCCGGGACAGGGAATTACAATTCACCCCTCCACTTT. This gives the protein CASTAGTGNYNSPLHF.

This clonotype came up a few times. The chain's CDR3 is CASSSVAGHEQYF. In nucleotides, the CDR3 is TGTGCCAGCAGCTCAGTCGCGGGGCACGAGCAGTACTTC. The chain joins TRBV7-6 to TRBJ2-7; tentatively, D is TRBD2 (6 bases). V lost 4 bases and J lost 5, with 12 bases in between. The CDR3 extends over 13 amino acids. From germline, CDR1 is SGHVS and CDR2 FNYEAQ.

This clonotype was seen only a few times. The gene calls are TRBV28 and TRBJ2-7, with TRBD1 matching over 10 bases. Trimming at V came to 5 bases and at J to 5 bases, leaving 6 bases not matched to a gene. The CDR3 totals 14 residues. The V gene's germline CDR1 is MDHEN and CDR2 SYDVKM. Here the CDR3 DNA reads TGTGCCAGCAGTCAGAGACAGGGGGCCAACGAGCAGTACGTC. It yields the protein CASSQRQGANEQYV.

The sample holds a few counts of this clonotype. The chain joins TRBV6-4 to TRBJ2-1; 9 nucleotides match TRBD1. There are 17 residues in the CDR3. Trimming took 3 bases from V and 3 from J; bases not matched to a gene: 9. The germline V gene has CDR1 MRHNA and CDR2 SNTAGT. In nucleotides, the CDR3 is TGTGCCAGCAGTGAGTCAGGCGGGACAGGGTACTACAATGAGCAGTTCTTC. Protein product: CASSESGGTGYYNEQFF.

About this clonotype itself: One end of the junction fails to match germline, which may point to a read error. The chain combines TRBV20-1 with TRBJ1-6; TRBD1 matches at 7 bases. The germline CDR1 and CDR2 sequences are DFQATT and SNEGSKA (reference sequence). The CDR3 has 14 amino acids. The CDR3 nucleotides are TGCAGTGCTAGGTCCGGGACAGCAAATTCACCCCCCCACTTT. This gives the protein CSARSGTANSPPHF.